Presented here are 17 T cell receptor beta chains from one specimen sequenced in a study of CD4 T cells in relation to SARS-CoV-2 and coronaviruses. Produced via immunoSEQ multiplex PCR; TCRdb's table is partial and in-frame only. The sample shows about 59,000 clones, roughly 90% of them seen only once. Unexposed donor CD4+ T cells date from about 2010-2018, before the COVID-19 pandemic. Sequenced sample: memory CD4+ T cells from PBMCs. These receptors originate from a human donor in good health.

The V gene is TRBV18, the J gene TRBJ2-1; 8 nucleotides match TRBD1. The V gene's germline CDR1 is KGHSH and CDR2 LQKENI. The CDR3 spans 15 residues. V lost 1 base to trimming and J lost 5 bases; unmatched junction nucleotides: 4. The CDR3 nucleotides read TGTGCCAGCTCACCACGGCAGGGGGCCGACAATGAGCAGTTCTTC. Translated: CASSPRQGADNEQFF.

The chain has TRBV2 and TRBJ1-2, with 7 bases lining up with TRBD1. The CDR3 contains 13 residues. Trimming removed 2 bases from V and 8 bases from J; junction bases left unmatched: 5. The V gene's germline CDR1 is SNHLY and CDR2 FYNNEI. As DNA, the CDR3 is TGTGCCAGCAGTGAAATCAGGGGACAGGGCTACACCTTC. It is translated as CASSEIRGQGYTF.

The V call is TRBV19, the J call TRBJ2-5; 7 bases line up with TRBD1. The CDR3 is made up of 16 amino acids. The trim removed 5 bases at V and 5 bases at J, leaving 14 bases unmatched. Germline CDR1 LNHDA, CDR2 SQIVND (reference sequence). DNA of the CDR3: TGTGCCAGTAGTCCACGACAGGGTGGAGGTCGGGAGACCCAGTACTTC. Its translation: CASSPRQGGGRETQYF. The full variable domain, with the rest looked up from reference TRBV19 and TRBJ2-5, is DGGITQSPKYLFRKEGQNVTLSCEQNLNHDAMYWYRQDPGQGLRLIYYSQIVNDFQKGDIAEGYSVSREKKESFPLTVTSAQKNPTAFYLCASSPRQGGGRETQYFGPGTRLLVL.

The sample holds one count of this clone. This chain links TRBV5-1 with TRBJ2-7, with a possible D match to TRBD2 (5 bases). Germline CDR1 is SGHRS and CDR2 is YFSETQ. V dropped 9 bases and J dropped 6 bases, with 19 bases sitting between them. CDR3 length: 13 residues. Written as DNA, the CDR3 is TGCGCCACCCGACCGGGCCCAGAGGGCGAGCAGTACTTC. Residues: CATRPGPEGEQYF.

The chain links TRBV6-5 to TRBJ1-5; D unclear. The V end was cut by 6 bases, the J end by 7 bases, with 13 bases between. The germline V gene encodes CDR1 MNHEY and CDR2 SVGAGI. The CDR3 runs 13 residues. CDR3 sequence reads: CASRLGRSQPQHF. The CDR3 nucleotides read TGTGCCAGCAGGCTAGGGAGGTCCCAGCCCCAGCATTTT.

V gene TRBV19 combines with J gene TRBJ2-3, with 12 bases fitting TRBD2. Trimming took 5 bases from V and 4 from J; bases not matched to a gene: 7. Germline CDR1 is LNHDA and CDR2 is SQIVND (reference sequence). This CDR3 comprises 16 residues. The CDR3 region has the DNA TGTGCCAGTAGTCCTACTAGCGGGAGGCGGGCAGATACGCAGTATTTT. It specifies CASSPTSGRRADTQYF.

The chain links TRBV30 to TRBJ1-1; no clear D. This CDR3 is built from 16 residues. Germline assignment: CDR1 GTSNPN and CDR2 SVGIG (reference sequence). V lost 3 bases and J lost 1, with 18 bases in between. The CDR3 spells CAWRAPLGKQNTEAFF. In DNA, the CDR3 is TGTGCCTGGAGAGCCCCCCTTGGGAAACAGAACACTGAAGCTTTCTTT.

The genes are TRBV5-4 and TRBJ2-1, with D possibly matching TRBD2 (5 bases). Trimming took 0 bases from V and 0 from J, leaving 19 bases between them. Looked up from germline, CDR1 is SGHNT and CDR2 is YYREEE (reference sequence). The CDR3 consists of 19 residues. The CDR3 loop reads CASSLGIRTLAFSYNEQFF. The CDR3 region has the DNA TGTGCCAGCAGCTTGGGGATTCGAACCTTAGCGTTCTCCTACAATGAGCAGTTCTTC. Complete variable domain (other parts from reference TRBV5-4 and TRBJ2-1): ETGVTQSPTHLIKTRGQQVTLRCSSQSGHNTVSWYQQALGQGPQFIFQYYREEENGRGNFPPRFSGLQFPNYSSELNVNALELDDSALYLCASSLGIRTLAFSYNEQFFGPGTRLTVL.

The V and J genes are TRBV6-1 and TRBJ2-1; D remains ambiguous. The CDR3 consists of 16 residues. The V gene's germline CDR1 is MNHNS and CDR2 SASEGT. Trimming stripped 4 bases from V and 7 bases from J, with 20 bases between. CDR3 DNA sequence: TGTGCCAGCAGTGCCCCGGGTCTTTGGGGTATGAATGAGCAGTTCTTC. Its translation: CASSAPGLWGMNEQFF.

V usage is TRBV5-1 and J usage is TRBJ1-4; the D is unclear. The CDR3 runs to 16 residues. V was pared by 0 bases and J by 1 base, with 10 bases between. Germline V gives CDR1 SGHRS, CDR2 YFSETQ. CDR3 loop: CASSLVPIGTNEKLFF. CDR3 nucleotide sequence: TGCGCCAGCAGCTTGGTTCCCATAGGAACTAATGAAAAACTGTTTTTT.

This chain uses TRBV3-1 (or the pseudogene TRBV3-2) with TRBJ2-1, with 10 positions matching TRBD2. The CDR3 covers 16 residues. V shed 5 bases, J shed 5 bases, and the junction held 9 bases outside the gene matches. Germline-derived CDR1 and CDR2 are LGHDT and YNNKEL (reference sequence). The chain's CDR3 is CASSFDGLAENNEQFF. Here the CDR3 DNA reads TGTGCCAGCAGCTTTGATGGACTAGCGGAGAACAATGAGCAGTTCTTC.

This sequence joins TRBV3-1 (or the pseudogene TRBV3-2) and TRBJ2-7; D gene unclear. This CDR3 region has 15 residues. V lost 1 base to trimming and J lost 1 base, with 11 bases between them. Germline V gives CDR1 LGHDT, CDR2 YNNKEL (reference sequence). CDR3 in DNA: TGTGCCAGCAGCCAAGCTATCGTTACTTCCTACGAGCAGTACTTC. Protein product: CASSQAIVTSYEQYF.

The chain uses TRBV2 and TRBJ1-2; perhaps TRBD1 as D (5 bases). The germline V gene has CDR1 SNHLY and CDR2 FYNNEI. V gave up 11 bases and J gave up 2 bases, with 18 bases separating them. CDR3 length: 14 residues. The CDR3 sequence is CAGKNQGGNYGYTF. CDR3 nucleotides: TGTGCCGGCAAGAATCAGGGTGGCAACTATGGCTACACCTTC.

CDR3 in DNA: TGCGCCAGCAGTGACGCGGGAGGGCCCCGTCAAGAGACCCAGTACTTC. This encodes CASSDAGGPRQETQYF. J is TRBJ2-5 and V is TRBV10-1; the match to TRBD2 covers 9 bases. CDR3 length: 16 residues. J gave up 2 bases and V 3 bases, and 7 bases lay outside the gene matches. Germline lookup yields CDR1 WNHNN and CDR2 SYGVQD (reference sequence).

The DNA of the CDR3 is TGTGCCAGCAGTGACCCAGGGAGCTATCAGCCCCAGCATTTT. Translating gives CASSDPGSYQPQHF. J is TRBJ1-5 and V is TRBV2; possibly TRBD1 for D (5 bases). The CDR3 totals 14 residues. The V gene's germline CDR1 is SNHLY and CDR2 FYNNEI. V lost 3 bases, J lost 5 bases, and 11 bases lay in between.

V is TRBV28 and J is TRBJ2-3; TRBD2 matches at 9 bases. Germline CDR1 MDHEN, CDR2 SYDVKM. The CDR3 is made up of 15 amino acids. CDR3 sequence (DNA): TGTGCTGGGGCGGCTAGCGGGACGCGGGGAGATACGCAGTATTTT. This sequence encodes CAGAASGTRGDTQYF.

This clone was observed once. The chain joins TRBV6-5 to TRBJ1-1, with unresolved D. This CDR3 has 15 amino acids. The germline V gene has CDR1 MNHEY and CDR2 SVGAGI. Trimming left V 5 bases short and J 1 base short, with 14 bases between. The CDR3 sequence: CASSQRLVRNTEAFF. CDR3 DNA sequence: TGTGCCAGCAGTCAACGCCTAGTAAGGAACACTGAAGCTTTCTTT.